Below, 32 T cell receptor beta chains from the same sample are listed, as sequenced in a study of T cell repertoires in cytomegalovirus infection. TCRdb re-derived calls from the reads in MiXCR, one entry per CDR3 protein. The table has under 350,000 distinct CDR3 sequences, around 10% seen once. The source material was PBMCs. These receptor sequences come from a human donor in good health (CMV status not recorded). Some clones in this sample may be carry-over from other donors' samples.

This clonotype has at least ten counts. The chain couples TRBV12-3 or TRBV12-4 to TRBJ2-5, with D perhaps TRBD1 (6 bases). V was shortened by 3 bases and J by 5 bases, with 10 bases between the two germline ends. This CDR3 region has 13 residues. The CDR3 reads CASSFTGWETQYF. Written as DNA, the CDR3 is TGTGCCAGCAGTTTTACAGGGTGGGAGACCCAGTACTTC.

Regarding this clonotype: It may be a read error: a sequence one base away is much more abundant. The chain recombines TRBV20-1 with TRBJ2-1; D uncertain. This CDR3 region has 15 residues. Per the germline V gene, CDR1 is DFQATT and CDR2 is SNEGSKA (reference sequence). Trimming shortened V by 1 base and J by 2 bases, and 12 bases separated the two germline ends. The CDR3 DNA reads TGCAGTGCTAGAGTGGAATTACCCCCCTACAATGAGCAGTTCTTC. It translates to CSARVELPPYNEQFF.

This clonotype was seen at least ten times. The chain combines TRBV6-1 with TRBJ2-1; D is possibly TRBD1 (5 bases). Germline CDR1 is MNHNS and CDR2 is SASEGT. The ends were cut back, 2 bases at V and 2 bases at J, with 10 bases in the middle. This CDR3 is 15 amino acids long. CDR3 bases: TGTGCCAGCAGTGAAATGCAGGGTCCCTACAATGAGCAGTTCTTC. This encodes CASSEMQGPYNEQFF.

This clonotype was detected ten times or more. The J gene is TRBJ1-1, the V gene TRBV6-1; no clear D. Germline-derived CDR1 and CDR2 are MNHNS and SASEGT. The CDR3 has 13 amino acids. V was trimmed by 7 bases and J by 11 bases, leaving 20 bases between them. CDR3: CASTPDGPGEAFF. CDR3 nucleotides: TGTGCCAGCACCCCCGATGGTCCGGGCGAGGCTTTCTTT.

This clonotype was detected ten times or more. The genes are TRBV7-2 and TRBJ2-1; D assignment may be TRBD1 or TRBD2 (5 bases each). The CDR3 has 14 amino acids. Germline assignment: CDR1 SGHTA and CDR2 FQGNSA. Trimming left V 2 bases short and J 6 bases short, with 11 bases between. The CDR3 coding sequence is TGTGCCAGCAGCTTATCGGGGCGGGCCAATGAGCAGTTCTTC. Translating it yields CASSLSGRANEQFF. The whole variable domain, remainder taken from reference TRBV7-2 and TRBJ2-1, is GAGVSQSPSNKVTEKGKDVELRCDPISGHTALYWYRQSLGQGLEFLIYFQGNSAPDKSGLPSDRFSAERTGGSVSTLTIQRTQQEDSAVYLCASSLSGRANEQFFGPGTRLTVL.

Here the CDR3 DNA reads TGTGCCACCAGTGAGGGGGACAGGGGTCCTTTGGGAGAGACCCAGTACTTC. Translation: CATSEGDRGPLGETQYF. The chain has TRBV24-1 and TRBJ2-5, with 10 bases identical to TRBD1. CDR3 length: 17 residues. The V gene end was trimmed by 4 bases and the J gene end by 4 bases; junction bases not matched to a gene: 11. Germline V CDR1 and CDR2: KGHDR, SFDVKD.

V is TRBV20-1 and J is TRBJ2-1; no reliable D call. Trimming took off 5 bases at V and 10 bases at J, with 12 bases between the two ends. The CDR3 runs 11 residues. The germline gives CDR1 DFQATT, CDR2 SNEGSKA (reference sequence). Here the CDR3 reads CSASVIGEQFF. CDR3 nucleotides: TGCAGTGCTTCCGTAATAGGGGAGCAGTTCTTC.

Points on this clonotype: A much larger clonotype is one base distant, so this may be a read error. The genes are TRBV29-1 and TRBJ2-1, with 8 nucleotides matching TRBD1. Trimming cost V 7 bases and J 8 bases; bases outside gene matches: 4. The CDR3 is made up of 11 amino acids. Germline CDR1 is SQVTM and CDR2 is ANQGSEA. CDR3 residues: CSAGQGYEQFF. The CDR3 DNA reads TGCAGCGCCGGACAGGGCTATGAGCAGTTCTTC.

This rearrangement joins TRBV28 to TRBJ2-3; D possibly matches TRBD1 or TRBD2 (6 bases each). Trimming removed 7 bases at V and 8 bases at J, with 16 bases between. This CDR3 comprises 13 residues. Per the germline V gene, CDR1 is MDHEN and CDR2 is SYDVKM. CDR3 sequence: CASNFQGRGTQYF. In DNA form, the CDR3 reads TGTGCCAGCAACTTTCAGGGGCGGGGTACGCAGTATTTT.

CDR3 region: CASSPETNSGNTIYF. In DNA, the CDR3 is TGTGCCAGCTCACCGGAGACAAACTCTGGAAACACCATATATTTT. This chain links TRBV18 with TRBJ1-3; no definite D call. Germline CDR1 reads KGHSH; CDR2 reads LQKENI. The CDR3 is 15 amino acids. V was pared by 3 bases and J by 0 bases, with 9 bases between.

There are many counts of this clonotype. The chain combines TRBV6-2 or TRBV6-3 with TRBJ1-5, with D possibly TRBD1 on 5 matching bases. V was clipped by 3 bases and J by 6 bases, with 18 bases between them. This CDR3 has 16 residues. Per germline, CDR1 MNHEY and CDR2 SVGEGT. DNA for the CDR3: TGTGCCAGCAGTTATATCCTCCTCGGGACGTTTCAGCCCCAGCATTTT. As protein: CASSYILLGTFQPQHF.

This clonotype was seen at least ten times. CDR3 sequence reads: CASGLFLGASTDTQYF. For the CDR3, the DNA is TGTGCTAGTGGTTTGTTCCTTGGAGCTAGCACAGATACGCAGTATTTT. The chain has TRBV12-5 and TRBJ2-3; D is ambiguous. The CDR3 is 16 amino acids. Per germline, CDR1 LGHNT and CDR2 FRNRAP. Deletions cut 2 bases from V and 0 bases from J, with 12 bases between.

In its sample, this clonotype was seen many times. The chain joins TRBV7-3 to TRBJ1-2; 7 bases are shared with TRBD1. With V trimmed by 5 bases and J by 0 bases, 3 bases remained unmatched. The V gene's germline CDR1 is SGHTA and CDR2 FQGTGA. The CDR3 contains 14 residues. In DNA, the CDR3 is TGTGCCAGCAGCCCGGACAGGACTAACTATGGCTACACCTTC. Protein sequence: CASSPDRTNYGYTF.

The rearrangement links TRBV2 to TRBJ2-2; TRBD2 matches 11 bases. J was trimmed by 1 base and V by 5 bases; bases with no gene match: 6. Germline V gene lookup returns CDR1 SNHLY and CDR2 FYNNEI. The CDR3 loop spans 17 amino acids. CDR3 nucleotides: TGTGCCAGCAGTCGAAGGGGGACTAGCGGGAACACCGGGGAGCTGTTTTTT. Translating it yields CASSRRGTSGNTGELFF.

A note on this clonotype: A read error may explain this, as a much larger clone is one base away. V gene TRBV11-3 combines with J gene TRBJ2-1; the match to TRBD2 covers 14 bases. The CDR3 consists of 17 residues. Unmatched junction bases numbered 7, after V lost 2 bases and J lost 7 bases. Germline V gene data show CDR1 as SGHNT and CDR2 as YENEEA. CDR3 amino acids: CASSLTRLAGGINEQFF. The CDR3 nucleotides are TGTGCCAGCAGCTTAACGCGACTAGCGGGGGGGATAAATGAGCAGTTCTTC. Variable domain in full (rest from reference TRBV11-3 and TRBJ2-1): EAGVVQSPRYKIIEKKQPVAFWCNPISGHNTLYWYLQNLGQGPELLIRYENEEAVDDSQLPKDRFSAERLKGVDSTLKIQPAELGDSAVYLCASSLTRLAGGINEQFFGPGTRLTVL.

Ten or more counts support this clonotype. This chain links TRBV20-1 with TRBJ1-1, with a weak D call TRBD1 (6 bases). Trimming stripped 3 bases from V and 0 bases from J, with 20 bases between. The CDR3 has 17 amino acids. Germline CDR1 and CDR2: DFQATT and SNEGSKA (reference sequence). The CDR3 sequence: CSASTVLRGGLNTEAFF. The DNA of the CDR3 is TGCAGTGCTAGTACAGTCCTGAGGGGGGGTTTGAACACTGAAGCTTTCTTT.

As regards this clonotype: The CDR3 end shows no conserved phenylalanine or tryptophan, and so a read error is likely. V is TRBV7-2 and J is TRBJ2-7; the D gene could be TRBD1 or TRBD2 (6 bases each). Germline V gene data show CDR1 as SGHTA and CDR2 as FQGNSA. This CDR3 region has 15 residues. The CDR3 is CASSLGAGGVYVQYA. CDR3 DNA: TGTGCCAGCAGCTTAGGGGCCGGGGGCGTGTACGTGCAGTACGCC.

This clonotype was seen many times. This sequence joins TRBV28 and TRBJ1-4; 8 nucleotides align to TRBD1. Germline V gene sequence: CDR1 MDHEN, CDR2 SYDVKM. The trim removed 6 bases at V and 7 bases at J, leaving 10 bases unmatched. CDR3 length: 15 amino acids. CDR3 protein: CASSAPDRGSEKLFF. The DNA for the CDR3 is TGTGCCAGCAGCGCCCCCGACAGGGGTAGTGAAAAACTGTTTTTT. The full variable domain, with the rest looked up from reference TRBV28 and TRBJ1-4, is DVKVTQSSRYLVKRTGEKVFLECVQDMDHENMFWYRQDPGLGLRLIYFSYDVKMKEKGDIPEGYSVSREKKERFSLILESASTNQTSMYLCASSAPDRGSEKLFFGSGTQLSVL.

The CDR3 bases are TGTGCCAGCTCACAGGACGGGAATAATTCACCCCTCCACTTT. Its translation: CASSQDGNNSPLHF. This chain links TRBV18 with TRBJ1-6; D is ambiguous. The CDR3 loop spans 14 amino acids. Trimming cost V 4 bases and J 5 bases, with 9 bases left between them. The V gene's germline CDR1 is KGHSH and CDR2 LQKENI.

This clonotype was seen many times. The J gene is TRBJ1-2, the V gene TRBV7-8; no clear D. This CDR3 has 15 amino acids. Trimming took off 5 bases at V and 2 bases at J, with 15 bases between the two ends. Per germline, CDR1 SGHVS and CDR2 FQNEAQ. CDR3 amino acids: CASSDPGAYNYGYTF. In DNA, the CDR3 is TGTGCCAGCAGCGATCCTGGAGCCTACAACTATGGCTACACCTTC.

The chain has TRBV14 and TRBJ1-1; TRBD1 aligns across 8 bases. The V and J ends lost 2 bases and 6 bases, in that order; junction bases with no gene match: 8. Germline CDR1 SGHDN, CDR2 FVKESK. The CDR3 sequence is 15 residues long. In nucleotides, the CDR3 is TGTGCCAGCAGCCAATTTACTGGACAGGGCGCTGAAGCTTTCTTT. It codes for CASSQFTGQGAEAFF.

The chain recombines TRBV28 with TRBJ2-1; 7 bases are shared with TRBD1. The trim removed 6 bases at V and 0 bases at J, leaving 8 bases unmatched. The CDR3 spans 16 residues. CDR1 is MDHEN and CDR2 is SYDVKM in the germline V gene. CDR3 sequence: CASRSTGVSSYNEQFF. In DNA form, the CDR3 reads TGTGCCAGCAGGTCCACAGGGGTAAGCTCCTACAATGAGCAGTTCTTC.

This clonotype was counted ten times or more. This chain joins TRBV5-4 and TRBJ2-2; no reliable D call. Germline V lookup: CDR1 SGHNT, CDR2 YYREEE (reference sequence). The CDR3 is 14 amino acids. Trimming shortened V by 1 base and J by 6 bases, and 10 bases separated the two germline ends. For the CDR3, the DNA is TGTGCCAGCAGCTTGAGTTACAGCGCCGGGGAGCTGTTTTTT. Protein sequence: CASSLSYSAGELFF.

This clonotype has just a few counts. The chain joins TRBV18 to TRBJ2-1; a possible D gene is TRBD2 (5 bases). Trimming took off 8 bases at V and 7 bases at J, with 12 bases between the two ends. Per the germline V gene, CDR1 is KGHSH and CDR2 is LQKENI. The CDR3 sequence is 12 residues long. The CDR3 DNA reads TGTGCCAGCCTAGCAGCTGGTAATGAGCAGTTCTTC. As protein: CASLAAGNEQFF.

This clonotype was seen at least ten times. The chain carries TRBV20-1 and TRBJ1-1, with TRBD1 matching over 7 bases. Germline CDR1 and CDR2: DFQATT and SNEGSKA (reference sequence). V gave up 5 bases and J gave up 11 bases; unmatched junction bases: 14. CDR3 length: 13 amino acids. CDR3 residues: CSAGDRDRVEAFF. CDR3 bases: TGCAGTGCTGGGGACCGGGACAGAGTTGAGGCTTTCTTT.

This clonotype was seen many times. The genes are TRBV2 and TRBJ2-5; D remains ambiguous. The CDR3 consists of 13 residues. Between the trimmed V and J ends, which lost 1 base and 4 bases, there was a span of 7 bases. Germline CDR1 is SNHLY and CDR2 is FYNNEI. The CDR3 region is CASSEGQRETQYF. The CDR3 nucleotides are TGTGCCAGCAGTGAAGGACAAAGAGAGACCCAGTACTTC.

The V and J genes are TRBV7-8 and TRBJ2-1; TRBD1 aligns across 9 bases. CDR1 and CDR2 from the germline V gene are SGHVS and FQNEAQ. Unmatched junction bases numbered 6, after V lost 7 bases and J lost 5 bases. The CDR3 loop spans 14 amino acids. CDR3: CASTKRDRDNEQFF. In nucleotides, the CDR3 is TGTGCCAGCACCAAGCGGGACAGGGACAATGAGCAGTTCTTC. Based on the CDR3 plus reference TRBV7-8 and TRBJ2-1, the full variable domain is GAGVSQSPRYKVAKRGQDVALRCDPISGHVSLFWYQQALGQGPEFLTYFQNEAQLDKSGLPSDRFFAERPEGSVSTLKIQRTQQEDSAVYLCASTKRDRDNEQFFGPGTRLTVL.

This clonotype was observed a few times. The gene calls are TRBV14 and TRBJ1-3; D possibly corresponds to TRBD1 (6 bases). The V gene's germline CDR1 is SGHDN and CDR2 FVKESK. Trimming cost V 1 base and J 3 bases, with 13 bases left between them. The CDR3 extends over 16 amino acids. CDR3: CASSQVMGANGNTIYF. CDR3 bases: TGTGCCAGCAGCCAAGTGATGGGGGCTAATGGAAACACCATATATTTT.

This clonotype was seen many times. The DNA of the CDR3 is TGTGCCAGCAGCCTCCTCGGACAAAACACCGGGGAGCTGTTTTTT. Encoded protein: CASSLLGQNTGELFF. The chain couples TRBV7-2 to TRBJ2-2, with D possibly being TRBD1 (5 bases). CDR1 is SGHTA, CDR2 FQGNSA, per germline. This CDR3 has 15 amino acids. With 5 bases removed from V and 2 bases from J, the gap between germline ends came to 12 bases.

In its sample, this clonotype was seen many times. The gene calls are TRBV7-9 and TRBJ1-1, with D possibly being TRBD1 (5 bases). CDR3 length: 15 amino acids. Germline lookup yields CDR1 SEHNR and CDR2 FQNEAQ (reference sequence). Trimming pared 5 bases from V and 10 bases from J, leaving 23 bases between. DNA of the CDR3: TGTGCCAGCAGCGCCCGACTTGGGGGTCAAACACCAGCTTTCTTT. Amino acids: CASSARLGGQTPAFF. Variable domain in full (rest from reference TRBV7-9 and TRBJ1-1): DTGVSQNPRHKITKRGQNVTFRCDPISEHNRLYWYRQTLGQGPEFLTYFQNEAQLEKSRLLSDRFSAERPKGSFSTLEIQRTEQGDSAMYLCASSARLGGQTPAFFGQGTRLTVV.

The sample holds many counts of this clonotype. This sequence joins TRBV7-8 and TRBJ2-7; 13 bases map to TRBD2. CDR3 length: 15 residues. Germline CDR1 and CDR2: SGHVS and FQNEAQ. V shed 3 bases and J 7 bases; nucleotides not matched to a gene: 6. The CDR3 here is CASSFPGTSGEEQYF. The DNA for the CDR3 is TGTGCCAGCAGCTTTCCCGGGACTAGCGGGGAAGAGCAGTACTTC.

This clonotype was counted ten times or more. J is TRBJ2-3 and V is TRBV20-1; 8 bases agree with TRBD2. Trimming took 1 base from V and 0 from J; bases not matched to a gene: 3. The germline gives CDR1 DFQATT, CDR2 SNEGSKA (reference sequence). The CDR3 is 15 residues long. The CDR3 loop reads CSARGGGGSTDTQYF. The CDR3 DNA reads TGCAGTGCTAGAGGGGGCGGGGGGAGCACAGATACGCAGTATTTT.